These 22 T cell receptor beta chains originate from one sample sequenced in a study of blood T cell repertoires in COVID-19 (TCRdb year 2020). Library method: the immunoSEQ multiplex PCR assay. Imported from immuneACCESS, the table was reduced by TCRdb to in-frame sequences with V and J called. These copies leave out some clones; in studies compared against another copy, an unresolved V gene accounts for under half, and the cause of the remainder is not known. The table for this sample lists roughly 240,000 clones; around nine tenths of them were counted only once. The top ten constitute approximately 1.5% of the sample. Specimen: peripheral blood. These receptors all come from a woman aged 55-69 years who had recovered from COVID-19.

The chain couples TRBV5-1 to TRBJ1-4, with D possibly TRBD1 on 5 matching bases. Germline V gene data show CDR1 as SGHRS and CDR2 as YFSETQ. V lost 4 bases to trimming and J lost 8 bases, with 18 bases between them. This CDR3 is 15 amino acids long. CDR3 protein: CASSGTKGREEKLFF. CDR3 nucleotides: TGCGCCAGCAGCGGAACAAAGGGGAGGGAAGAAAAACTGTTTTTT.

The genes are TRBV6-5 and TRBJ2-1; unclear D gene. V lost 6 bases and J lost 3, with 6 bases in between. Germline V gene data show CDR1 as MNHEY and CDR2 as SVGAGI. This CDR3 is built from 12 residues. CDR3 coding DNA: TGTGCCAGCAGCTCCTTCTACAATGAGCAGTTCTTC. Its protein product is CASSSFYNEQFF.

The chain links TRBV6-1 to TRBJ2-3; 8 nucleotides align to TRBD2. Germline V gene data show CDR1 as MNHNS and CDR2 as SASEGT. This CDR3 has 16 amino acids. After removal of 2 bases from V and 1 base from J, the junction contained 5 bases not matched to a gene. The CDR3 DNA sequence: TGTGCCAGCAGTGAATTAGGAGCGGGGGGCACAGATACGCAGTATTTT. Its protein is CASSELGAGGTDTQYF.

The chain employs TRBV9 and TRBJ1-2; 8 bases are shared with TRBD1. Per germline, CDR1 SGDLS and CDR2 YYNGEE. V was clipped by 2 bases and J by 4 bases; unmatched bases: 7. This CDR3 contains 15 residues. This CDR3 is CASSVGQGWVYGYTF. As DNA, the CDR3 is TGTGCCAGCAGCGTCGGACAGGGCTGGGTCTATGGCTACACCTTC.

CDR3 protein: CASSLGGGAALYNEQFF. CDR3 DNA sequence: TGTGCCAGCAGCTTGGGCGGGGGGGCCGCGCTCTACAATGAGCAGTTCTTC. The chain has TRBV5-4 and TRBJ2-1; 9 bases line up with TRBD2. With V trimmed by 0 bases and J by 3 bases, 7 bases remained unmatched. The V gene's germline CDR1 is SGHNT and CDR2 YYREEE (reference sequence). This CDR3 has 17 residues.

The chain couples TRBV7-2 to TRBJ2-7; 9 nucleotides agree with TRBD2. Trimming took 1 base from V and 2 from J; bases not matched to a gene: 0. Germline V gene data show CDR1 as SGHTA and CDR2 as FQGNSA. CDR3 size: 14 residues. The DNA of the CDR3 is TGTGCCAGCAGCTTAGGCGGGGGGGCCTACGAGCAGTACTTC. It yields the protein CASSLGGGAYEQYF.

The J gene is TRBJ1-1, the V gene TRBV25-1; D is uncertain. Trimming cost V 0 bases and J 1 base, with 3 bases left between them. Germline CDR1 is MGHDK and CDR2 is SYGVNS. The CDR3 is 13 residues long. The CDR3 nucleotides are TGTGCCAGCAGTGAATACTGGAACACTGAAGCTTTCTTT. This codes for CASSEYWNTEAFF.

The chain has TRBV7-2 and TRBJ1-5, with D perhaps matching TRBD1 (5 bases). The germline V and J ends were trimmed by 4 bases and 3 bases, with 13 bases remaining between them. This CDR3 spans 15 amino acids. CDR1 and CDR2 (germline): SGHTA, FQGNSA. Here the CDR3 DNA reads TGTGCCAGCAGCTCCCTGGAGACAGACAATCAGCCCCAGCATTTT. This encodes CASSSLETDNQPQHF.

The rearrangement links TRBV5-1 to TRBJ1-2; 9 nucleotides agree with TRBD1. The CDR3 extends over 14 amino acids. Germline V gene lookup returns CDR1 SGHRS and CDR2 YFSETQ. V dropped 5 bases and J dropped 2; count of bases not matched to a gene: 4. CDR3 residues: CASSEQGANYGYTF. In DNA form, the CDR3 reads TGCGCCAGCAGTGAACAGGGGGCAAACTATGGCTACACCTTC.

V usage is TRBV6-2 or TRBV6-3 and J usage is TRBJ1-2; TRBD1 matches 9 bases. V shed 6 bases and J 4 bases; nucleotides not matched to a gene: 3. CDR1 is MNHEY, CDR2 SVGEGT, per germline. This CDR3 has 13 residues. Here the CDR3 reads CASSATGGYGYTF. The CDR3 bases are TGTGCCAGCAGCGCGACAGGGGGCTATGGCTACACCTTC.

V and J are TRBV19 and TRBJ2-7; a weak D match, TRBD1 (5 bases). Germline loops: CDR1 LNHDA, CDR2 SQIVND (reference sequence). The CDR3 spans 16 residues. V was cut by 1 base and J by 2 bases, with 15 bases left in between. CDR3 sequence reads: CASSIGGRAVPYEQYF. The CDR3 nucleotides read TGTGCCAGTAGTATAGGAGGCAGGGCGGTCCCCTACGAGCAGTACTTC.

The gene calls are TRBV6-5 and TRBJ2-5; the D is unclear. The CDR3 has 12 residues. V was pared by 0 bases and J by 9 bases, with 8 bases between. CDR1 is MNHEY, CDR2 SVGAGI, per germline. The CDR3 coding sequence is TGTGCCAGCAGTTACTCCGAGCAGGCCCAGTACTTC. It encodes CASSYSEQAQYF.

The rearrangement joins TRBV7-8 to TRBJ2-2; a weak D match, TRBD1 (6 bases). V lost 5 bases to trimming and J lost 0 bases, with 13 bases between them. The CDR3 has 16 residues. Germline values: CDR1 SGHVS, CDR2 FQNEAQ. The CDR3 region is CASSPQGNSNTGELFF. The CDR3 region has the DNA TGTGCCAGCAGCCCACAGGGTAATTCGAACACCGGGGAGCTGTTTTTT.

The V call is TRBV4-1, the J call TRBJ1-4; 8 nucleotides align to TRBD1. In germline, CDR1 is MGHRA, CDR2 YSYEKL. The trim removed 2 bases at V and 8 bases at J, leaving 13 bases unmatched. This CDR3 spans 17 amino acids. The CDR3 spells CASSQLYAGGDGEKLFF. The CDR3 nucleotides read TGCGCCAGCAGCCAATTATATGCAGGGGGCGACGGAGAAAAACTGTTTTTT.

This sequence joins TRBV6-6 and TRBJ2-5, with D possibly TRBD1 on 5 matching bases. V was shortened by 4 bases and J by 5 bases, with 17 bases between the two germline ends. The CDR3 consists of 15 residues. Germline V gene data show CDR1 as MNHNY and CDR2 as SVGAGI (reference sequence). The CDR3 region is CASSSPLGGAETQYF. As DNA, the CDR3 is TGTGCCAGCAGTTCCCCATTGGGTGGGGCGGAGACCCAGTACTTC.

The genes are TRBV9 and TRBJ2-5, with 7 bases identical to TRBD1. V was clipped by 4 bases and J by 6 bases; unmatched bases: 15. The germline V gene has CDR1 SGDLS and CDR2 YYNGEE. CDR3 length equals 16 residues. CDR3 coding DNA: TGTGCCAGCAGCCCCCAAGGTACACCCAGGGGGAAGACCCAGTACTTC. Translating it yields CASSPQGTPRGKTQYF.

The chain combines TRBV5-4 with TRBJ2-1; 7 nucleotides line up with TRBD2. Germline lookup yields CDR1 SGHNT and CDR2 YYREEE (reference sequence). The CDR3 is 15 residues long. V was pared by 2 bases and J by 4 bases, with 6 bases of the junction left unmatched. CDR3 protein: CASSFDSGAYNEQFF. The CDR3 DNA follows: TGTGCCAGCAGCTTCGACAGCGGGGCATACAATGAGCAGTTCTTC.

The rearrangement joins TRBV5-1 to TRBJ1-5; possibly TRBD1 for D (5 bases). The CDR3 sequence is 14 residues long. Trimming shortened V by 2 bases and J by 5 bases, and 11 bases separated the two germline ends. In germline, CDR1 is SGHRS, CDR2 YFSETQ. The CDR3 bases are TGCGCCAGCAGCTTATCAGGGCCGCATCAGCCCCAGCATTTT. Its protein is CASSLSGPHQPQHF.

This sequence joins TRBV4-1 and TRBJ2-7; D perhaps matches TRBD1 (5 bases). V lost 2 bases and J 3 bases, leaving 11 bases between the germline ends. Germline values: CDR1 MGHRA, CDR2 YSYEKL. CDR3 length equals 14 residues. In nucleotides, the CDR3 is TGCGCCAGCAGCCAACAGGGTTCTGGCTACGAGCAGTACTTC. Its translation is CASSQQGSGYEQYF.

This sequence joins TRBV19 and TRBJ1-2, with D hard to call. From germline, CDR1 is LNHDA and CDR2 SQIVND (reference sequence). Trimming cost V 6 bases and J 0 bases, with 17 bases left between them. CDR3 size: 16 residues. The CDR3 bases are TGTGCCAGTAGGACCCAGGTCGGTACCTCTAACTATGGCTACACCTTC. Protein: CASRTQVGTSNYGYTF. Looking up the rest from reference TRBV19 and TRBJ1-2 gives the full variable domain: DGGITQSPKYLFRKEGQNVTLSCEQNLNHDAMYWYRQDPGQGLRLIYYSQIVNDFQKGDIAEGYSVSREKKESFPLTVTSAQKNPTAFYLCASRTQVGTSNYGYTFGSGTRLTVV.

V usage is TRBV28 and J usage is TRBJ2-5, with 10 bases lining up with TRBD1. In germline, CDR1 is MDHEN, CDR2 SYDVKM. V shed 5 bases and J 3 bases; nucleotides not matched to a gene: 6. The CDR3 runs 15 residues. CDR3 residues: CASSPGQGVKETQYF. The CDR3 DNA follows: TGTGCCAGCAGTCCCGGACAGGGGGTGAAAGAGACCCAGTACTTC.

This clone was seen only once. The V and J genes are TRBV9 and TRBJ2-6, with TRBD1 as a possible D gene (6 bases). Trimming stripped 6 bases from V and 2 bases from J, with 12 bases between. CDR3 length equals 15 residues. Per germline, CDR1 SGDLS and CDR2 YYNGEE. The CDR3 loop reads CASTSGETGANVLTF. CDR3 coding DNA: TGTGCCAGCACTTCAGGGGAGACTGGGGCCAACGTCCTGACTTTC.